This T cell receptor beta chain was sequenced in a study of shared clonotypes between healthy human individuals. The protocol was immunoSEQ multiplex PCR, while the TCRdb copy is restricted to in-frame clones and leaves out a portion. Seen here are about 1.5 million clones, roughly 96% observed once, and the top ten hold approximately 1.2%. Findings and caveats of the study: Clonotype sharing across donors was expected to vary with sequencing depth.

Of note for this clone: Its antigen is unidentified.

Between the trimmed V and J ends, which lost 0 bases and 7 bases, there was a span of 14 bases. Germline lookup yields CDR1 SGDLS and CDR2 YYNGEE. The CDR3 has 15 amino acids. CD4+ cells yielded CD45RA+ naive and CD45RA-negative memory subsets. The sample taken for sequencing was naive CD4+ T cells sorted from blood. Specified subset: CD45RA+ positively selected. V gene TRBV9 combines with J gene TRBJ2-1; D might be TRBD2 (6 bases). This clonotype originated in a man younger than 40 in good health. The CDR3, as DNA: TGTGCCAGCAGCGTAGAAGGGCGGGGTGGGAATGAGCAGTTCTTC. Encoded protein: CASSVEGRGGNEQFF.